This TCR beta chain derives from a study of regulatory T cells in long-lasting Graves disease. With iRepertoire HTBI primers and Arm-PCR of CDR3 regions, TCR beta libraries were built. TCRdb reanalysed the multiplex PCR reads using MiXCR and keeps one entry per CDR3 protein. The table shows 360,000 or so distinct CDR3 sequences, with 23% occurring only once. Time point defined: persistent/refractory GD, antithyroid drugs over 5 years with positive TRAb. RNA extracted from PBMCs served as the sequencing template. General study points: Persistent disease samples used TRBV28, TRBJ1-2 and TRBJ2-5 preferentially.

This clonotype was recorded many times. Its antigen is not identified. With 5 bases removed from V and 3 bases from J, the gap between germline ends came to 14 bases. The CDR3 covers 15 residues. Germline CDR1 reads MDHEN; CDR2 reads SYDVKM. The sequence came from a woman aged 40 to 50 with Graves disease. Sequenced here: peripheral blood mononuclear cells (PBMCs), sampled when the disease was refractory, from a patient treated with antithyroid drugs. The chain links TRBV28 to TRBJ1-5, with a weak D call TRBD1 (5 bases). The DNA of the CDR3 is TGTGCCAGCAGTCAACGGACGGGGCCCAATCAGCCCCAGCATTTT. Translated: CASSQRTGPNQPQHF. Looking up the rest from reference TRBV28 and TRBJ1-5 gives the full variable domain: DVKVTQSSRYLVKRTGEKVFLECVQDMDHENMFWYRQDPGLGLRLIYFSYDVKMKEKGDIPEGYSVSREKKERFSLILESASTNQTSMYLCASSQRTGPNQPQHFGDGTRLSIL.